This entry features one T cell receptor beta chain sequence. Its antigen remains unknown. The entry originates in a study of CD8 T cells in Susac syndrome. Across the whole study: Each patient with Susac syndrome, at the time of blood draw, was therapy-naive, on corticosteroids, or on intravenous immunoglobulin alone.

The CDR3 contains 15 residues. The germline CDR1 and CDR2 sequences are SGHRS and YFSETQ. V lost 1 base, J lost 3 bases, and 6 bases stayed unmatched. Broader study findings: In total CD8+ repertoires, more than 15 Susac-specific public clones were found, and four to six in CD8+ TEMRA repertoires. Peak Susac CD8+ clonal expansion was seen in TEMRA cells and active patients.

Reverse transcription used roughly 0.5 to 1 ug RNA and random hexamers. Amplification of TCR beta CDR3 across 54 Vbeta and 13 Jbeta was performed with immunoSEQ multiplex PCR. Each CDR3 protein gets one entry after TCRdb re-called the immunoSEQ multiplex PCR reads with MiXCR. The repertoire includes tens of thousands of distinct CDR3 sequences, approximately 94% of them detected once, and over 0.45% sits in the top ten. The source material was CD8+ T cells from PBMCs. The receptor was isolated from a human donor with Susac syndrome. V usage is TRBV5-1 and J usage is TRBJ2-7; 8 nucleotides align to TRBD1. CDR3 DNA sequence: TGCGCCAGCAGCTTGCGGGGGACAGGAAGCTACGAGCAGTACTTC. Translated, it gives CASSLRGTGSYEQYF.